The 15 T cell receptor beta chains below were found in one sample sequenced in a study of blood T cell repertoires in COVID-19. The protocol was immunoSEQ multiplex PCR, while the TCRdb copy is restricted to in-frame clones and leaves out a portion. The sample has 160,000 or so clones, roughly 80% seen once. Sequenced input: peripheral blood. These receptors came from a man aged 60 to 75 with acute or convalescent COVID-19.

The chain links TRBV5-6 to TRBJ2-7; 9 nucleotides line up with TRBD1. CDR3 length: 15 amino acids. V shed 1 base and J 0 bases; nucleotides not matched to a gene: 2. Germline CDR1 is SGHDT and CDR2 is YYEEEE. The CDR3 nucleotides read TGTGCCAGCAGCTTGTTGGGACAGGGCTCCTACGAGCAGTACTTC. Amino acids: CASSLLGQGSYEQYF.

The V call is TRBV5-1, the J call TRBJ1-5; D unclear. The V end was cut by 4 bases, the J end by 6 bases, with 11 bases between. Germline lookup yields CDR1 SGHRS and CDR2 YFSETQ. This CDR3 spans 13 amino acids. The CDR3 DNA is TGCGCCAGCAGCCCGCCCGGTGGTCAGCCCCAGCATTTT. It translates to CASSPPGGQPQHF.

The genes are TRBV12-3 or TRBV12-4 and TRBJ2-7, with 8 bases that match TRBD2. CDR3 size: 13 residues. Trimming took 10 bases from V and 6 from J; bases not matched to a gene: 11. In DNA, the CDR3 is TGTGCCACCAAACACGGGGGGGGCGGCGAGCAGTACTTC. Translation: CATKHGGGGEQYF.

The gene calls are TRBV5-6 and TRBJ1-2; D is unclear. Trimming took off 1 base at V and 5 bases at J, with 15 bases between the two ends. Germline CDR1 and CDR2: SGHDT and YYEEEE. The CDR3 runs to 15 residues. The CDR3 protein is CASSLTKLGSYGYTF. As DNA, the CDR3 is TGTGCCAGCAGCTTGACTAAGCTTGGCAGTTATGGCTACACCTTC.

This clone was seen a few times. V is TRBV14 and J is TRBJ1-3, with D unclear. From germline, CDR1 is SGHDN and CDR2 FVKESK. V was pared by 2 bases and J by 4 bases, with 12 bases between. This CDR3 contains 15 residues. Here the CDR3 reads CASSQQYGVGNTIYF. Written as DNA, the CDR3 is TGTGCCAGCAGCCAACAGTACGGAGTAGGAAACACCATATATTTT. Based on the CDR3 plus reference TRBV14 and TRBJ1-3, the full variable domain is EAGVTQFPSHSVIEKGQTVTLRCDPISGHDNLYWYRRVMGKEIKFLLHFVKESKQDESGMPNNRFLAERTGGTYSTLKVQPAELEDSGVYFCASSQQYGVGNTIYFGEGSWLTVV.

The gene calls are TRBV18 and TRBJ1-2; 12 bases line up with TRBD1. CDR3 size: 16 residues. CDR1 and CDR2 from the germline V gene are KGHSH and LQKENI. V lost 0 bases and J lost 6; bases outside the gene matches: 5. The CDR3 here is CASSPPGTGGADGYTF. Written as DNA, the CDR3 is TGTGCCAGCTCACCACCTGGGACAGGGGGCGCGGATGGCTACACCTTC.

The genes are TRBV24-1 and TRBJ2-2, with a weak D call TRBD2 (6 bases). Trimming removed 5 bases from V and 2 bases from J, with 8 bases in between. Germline V gene data show CDR1 as KGHDR and CDR2 as SFDVKD. The length of the CDR3 is 14 residues. The CDR3 is CATSGSGNTGELFF. The DNA for the CDR3 is TGTGCCACCAGTGGTAGCGGTAACACCGGGGAGCTGTTTTTT.

V usage is TRBV10-3 and J usage is TRBJ1-3; TRBD1 is a possible D gene (6 bases). Trimming cost V 9 bases and J 1 base, with 10 bases left between them. Germline assignment: CDR1 ENHRY and CDR2 SYGVKD. CDR3 size: 13 residues. The CDR3 spells CAISTGSGNTIYF. Here the CDR3 DNA reads TGTGCCATTTCTACAGGGTCTGGAAACACCATATATTTT.

The V call is TRBV7-3, the J call TRBJ2-5; D is perhaps TRBD2 (5 bases). V shed 2 bases and J shed 3 bases, with 13 bases lying between them. The CDR3 runs to 15 residues. Germline assignment: CDR1 SGHTA and CDR2 FQGTGA. CDR3 in amino acids: CASSLSPSREETQYF. The CDR3, as DNA: TGTGCCAGCAGCTTATCGCCTAGCCGGGAAGAGACCCAGTACTTC.

This chain joins TRBV4-1 and TRBJ2-3, with 9 bases fitting TRBD1. The CDR3 is 15 amino acids. CDR1 is MGHRA and CDR2 is YSYEKL in the germline V gene. The J segment lost 7 bases and the V segment lost 1 base, leaving 6 bases of the junction unmatched. The chain's CDR3 is CASSQVGTGQNTQYF. The CDR3 region has the DNA TGCGCCAGCAGCCAAGTCGGGACAGGGCAGAATACGCAGTATTTT.

DNA of the CDR3: TGTGCCAGCAGTCAAACAGGGAGGGATTCACCCCTCCACTTT. It codes for CASSQTGRDSPLHF. The rearrangement links TRBV28 to TRBJ1-6, with a weak D call TRBD1 (6 bases). The CDR3 consists of 14 residues. Trimming removed 5 bases at V and 8 bases at J, with 13 bases between. CDR1 and CDR2 (germline): MDHEN, SYDVKM.

The chain employs TRBV13 and TRBJ2-3; 9 bases are a match to TRBD2. The CDR3 loop spans 20 amino acids. CDR1 PRHDT and CDR2 FYEKMQ come from the germline V gene (reference sequence). Trimming removed 4 bases from V and 2 bases from J; junction bases left unmatched: 19. As DNA, the CDR3 is TGTGCCAGCAGCTCGACGCGAGGCGGGGGGGCCGTTTACGACACAGATACGCAGTATTTT. Translating it yields CASSSTRGGGAVYDTDTQYF. Full variable domain (remainder filled in from reference TRBV13 and TRBJ2-3): AAGVIQSPRHLIKEKRETATLKCYPIPRHDTVYWYQQGPGQDPQFLISFYEKMQSDKGSIPDRFSAQQFSDYHSELNMSSLELGDSALYFCASSSTRGGGAVYDTDTQYFGPGTRLTVL.

This chain links TRBV7-2 with TRBJ1-5; tentatively, D is TRBD1 (5 bases). Germline V lookup: CDR1 SGHTA, CDR2 FQGNSA. The length of the CDR3 is 15 residues. Trimming removed 5 bases at V and 5 bases at J, with 16 bases between. CDR3 sequence (DNA): TGTGCCAGCAGCCGGGGGGGTGGGCCCCATCAGCCCCAGCATTTT. Amino acid sequence: CASSRGGGPHQPQHF.

This clone was seen only a few times. This chain uses TRBV10-2 with TRBJ2-3, with 9 bases fitting TRBD2. The CDR3 is made up of 19 amino acids. Unmatched junction bases numbered 14, after V lost 0 bases and J lost 4 bases. Per germline, CDR1 WSHSY and CDR2 SAAADI. The CDR3 protein is CASSESIRGGAGDADTQYF. CDR3 nucleotide sequence: TGCGCCAGCAGTGAGTCGATTCGCGGGGGGGCCGGTGATGCAGATACGCAGTATTTT.

V gene TRBV6-2 or TRBV6-3 combines with J gene TRBJ2-3, with D possibly TRBD1 on 5 matching bases. The V end lost 2 bases, the J end lost 0 bases, and 9 bases lay between the germline ends. The CDR3 sequence is 15 residues long. From germline, CDR1 is MNHEY and CDR2 SVGEGT. Here the CDR3 DNA reads TGTGCCAGCAGTTACGCCGACAGTAGCACAGATACGCAGTATTTT. Translated, it gives CASSYADSSTDTQYF.